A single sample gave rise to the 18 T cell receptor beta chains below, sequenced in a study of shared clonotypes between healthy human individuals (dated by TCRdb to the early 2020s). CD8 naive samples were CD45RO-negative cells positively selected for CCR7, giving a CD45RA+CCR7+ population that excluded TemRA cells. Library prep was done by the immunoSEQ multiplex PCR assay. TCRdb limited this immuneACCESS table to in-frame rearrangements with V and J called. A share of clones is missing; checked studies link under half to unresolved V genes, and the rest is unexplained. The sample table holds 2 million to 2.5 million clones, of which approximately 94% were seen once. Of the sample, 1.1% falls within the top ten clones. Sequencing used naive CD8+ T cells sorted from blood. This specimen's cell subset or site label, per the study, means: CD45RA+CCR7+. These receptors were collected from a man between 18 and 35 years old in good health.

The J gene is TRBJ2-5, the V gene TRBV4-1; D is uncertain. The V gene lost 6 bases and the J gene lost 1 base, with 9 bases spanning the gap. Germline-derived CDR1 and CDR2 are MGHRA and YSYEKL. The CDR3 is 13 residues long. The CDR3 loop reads CASRGLFQETQYF. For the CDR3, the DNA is TGCGCCAGCAGGGGATTATTCCAAGAGACCCAGTACTTC.

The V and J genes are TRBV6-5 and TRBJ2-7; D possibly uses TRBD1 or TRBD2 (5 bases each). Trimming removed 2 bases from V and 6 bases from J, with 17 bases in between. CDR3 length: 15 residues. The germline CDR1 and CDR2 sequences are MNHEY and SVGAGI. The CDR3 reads CASSYTAGAGREQYF. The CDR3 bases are TGTGCCAGCAGTTACACAGCCGGGGCAGGCCGCGAGCAGTACTTC.

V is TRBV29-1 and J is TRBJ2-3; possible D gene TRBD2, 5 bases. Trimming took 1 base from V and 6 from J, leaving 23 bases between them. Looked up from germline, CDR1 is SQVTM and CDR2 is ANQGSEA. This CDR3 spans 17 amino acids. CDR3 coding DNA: TGCAGCGTTGAAGCAATCTGGGCGGGTCTCCGATTGGATACGCAGTATTTT. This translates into CSVEAIWAGLRLDTQYF.

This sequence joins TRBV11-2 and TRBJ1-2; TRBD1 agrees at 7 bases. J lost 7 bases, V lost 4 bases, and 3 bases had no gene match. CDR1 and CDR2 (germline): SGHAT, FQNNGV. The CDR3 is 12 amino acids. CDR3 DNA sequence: TGTGCCAGCAGCTCTTCAGGGGGTGGCTACACCTTC. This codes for CASSSSGGGYTF.

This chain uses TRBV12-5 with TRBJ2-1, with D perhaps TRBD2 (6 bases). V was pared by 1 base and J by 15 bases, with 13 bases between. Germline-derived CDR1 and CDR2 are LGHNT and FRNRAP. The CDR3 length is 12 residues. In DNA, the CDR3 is TGTGCTAGTGGTTTGGCCTCGACGGGGGTGTTCTTC. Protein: CASGLASTGVFF.

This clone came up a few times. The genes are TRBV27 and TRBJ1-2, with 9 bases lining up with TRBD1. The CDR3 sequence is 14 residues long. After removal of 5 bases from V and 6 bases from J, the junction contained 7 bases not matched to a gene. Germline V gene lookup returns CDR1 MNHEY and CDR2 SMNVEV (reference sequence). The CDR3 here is CASSTGGAADGYTF. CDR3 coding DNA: TGTGCCAGCAGTACAGGGGGCGCAGCGGATGGCTACACCTTC.

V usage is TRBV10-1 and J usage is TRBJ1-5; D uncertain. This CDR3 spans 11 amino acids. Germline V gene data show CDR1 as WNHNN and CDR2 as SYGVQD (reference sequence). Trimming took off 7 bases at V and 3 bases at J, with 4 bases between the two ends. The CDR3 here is CASTHNQPQHF. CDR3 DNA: TGCGCCAGCACGCACAATCAGCCCCAGCATTTT.

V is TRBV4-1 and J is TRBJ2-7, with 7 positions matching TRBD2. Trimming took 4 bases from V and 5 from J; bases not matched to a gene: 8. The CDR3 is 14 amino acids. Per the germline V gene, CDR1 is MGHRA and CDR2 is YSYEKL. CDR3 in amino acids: CASSPFAGDHEQYF. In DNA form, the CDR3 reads TGCGCCAGCAGCCCTTTCGCGGGGGACCACGAGCAGTACTTC.

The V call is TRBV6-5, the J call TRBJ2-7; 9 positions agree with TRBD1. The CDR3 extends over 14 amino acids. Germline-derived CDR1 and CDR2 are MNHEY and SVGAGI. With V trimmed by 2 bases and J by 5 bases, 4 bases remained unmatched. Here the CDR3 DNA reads TGTGCCAGCAGTTACGGGGACAGGGTCAACGAGCAGTACTTC. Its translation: CASSYGDRVNEQYF.

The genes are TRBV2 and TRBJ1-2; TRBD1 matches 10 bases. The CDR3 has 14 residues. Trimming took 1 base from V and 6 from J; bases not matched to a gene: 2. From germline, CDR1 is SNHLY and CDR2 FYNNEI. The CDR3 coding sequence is TGTGCCAGCAGTGAAGGACAGGGGGCGAATGGCTACACCTTC. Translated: CASSEGQGANGYTF.

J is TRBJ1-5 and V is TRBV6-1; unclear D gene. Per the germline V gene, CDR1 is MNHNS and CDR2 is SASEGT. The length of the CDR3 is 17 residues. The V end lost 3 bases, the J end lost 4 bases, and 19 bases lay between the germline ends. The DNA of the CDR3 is TGTGCCAGCAGTGACCTAACCGTTTCCCTTCTGAATCAGCCCCAGCATTTT. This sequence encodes CASSDLTVSLLNQPQHF.

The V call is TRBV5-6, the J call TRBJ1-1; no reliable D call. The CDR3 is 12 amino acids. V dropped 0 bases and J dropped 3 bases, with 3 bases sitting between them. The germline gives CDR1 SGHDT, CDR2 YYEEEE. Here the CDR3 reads CASSLEYTEAFF. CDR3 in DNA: TGTGCCAGCAGCTTGGAGTACACTGAAGCTTTCTTT. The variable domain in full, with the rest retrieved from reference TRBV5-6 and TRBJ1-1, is DAGVTQSPTHLIKTRGQQVTLRCSPKSGHDTVSWYQQALGQGPQFIFQYYEEEERQRGNFPDRFSGHQFPNYSSELNVNALLLGDSALYLCASSLEYTEAFFGQGTRLTVV.

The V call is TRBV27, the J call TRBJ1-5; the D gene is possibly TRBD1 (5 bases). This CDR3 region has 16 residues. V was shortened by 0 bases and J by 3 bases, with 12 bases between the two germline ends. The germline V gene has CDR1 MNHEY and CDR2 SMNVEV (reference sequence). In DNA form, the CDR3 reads TGTGCCAGCAGTTTATCGGTCCAGGGTTCCAATCAGCCCCAGCATTTT. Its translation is CASSLSVQGSNQPQHF.

As DNA, the CDR3 is TGTGCCAGCAGCGCTGGAAACACCATATATTTT. Amino acid sequence: CASSAGNTIYF. The chain is built from TRBV28 and TRBJ1-3, with D uncertain. Trimming cost V 6 bases and J 2 bases, with 2 bases left between them. The CDR3 is 11 residues long. The germline CDR1 and CDR2 sequences are MDHEN and SYDVKM.

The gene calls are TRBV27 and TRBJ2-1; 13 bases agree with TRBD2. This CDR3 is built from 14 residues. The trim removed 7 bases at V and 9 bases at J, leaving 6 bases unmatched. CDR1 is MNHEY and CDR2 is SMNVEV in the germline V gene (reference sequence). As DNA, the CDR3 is TGTGCCAGCACCCGGACTAGCGGGGGCGCTGAGCAGTTCTTC. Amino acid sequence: CASTRTSGGAEQFF.

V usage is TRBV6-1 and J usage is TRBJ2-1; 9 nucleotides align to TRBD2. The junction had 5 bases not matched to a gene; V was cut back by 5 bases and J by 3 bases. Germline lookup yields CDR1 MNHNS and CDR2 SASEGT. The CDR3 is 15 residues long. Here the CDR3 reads CASSKRGADYNEQFF. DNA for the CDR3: TGTGCCAGCAGTAAGCGGGGGGCCGACTACAATGAGCAGTTCTTC.

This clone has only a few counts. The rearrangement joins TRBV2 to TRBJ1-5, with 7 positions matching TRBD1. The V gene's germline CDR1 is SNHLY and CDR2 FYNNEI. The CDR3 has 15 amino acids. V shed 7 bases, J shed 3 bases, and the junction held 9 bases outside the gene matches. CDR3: CASTNFEGANQPQHF. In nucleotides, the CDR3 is TGTGCCAGCACCAACTTTGAGGGGGCCAATCAGCCCCAGCATTTT.

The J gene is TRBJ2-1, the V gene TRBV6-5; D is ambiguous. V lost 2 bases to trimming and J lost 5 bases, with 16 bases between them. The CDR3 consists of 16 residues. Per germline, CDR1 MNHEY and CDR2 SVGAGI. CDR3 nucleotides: TGTGCCAGCAGTTACGACCTACTGATGCCAAACAATGAGCAGTTCTTC. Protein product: CASSYDLLMPNNEQFF.